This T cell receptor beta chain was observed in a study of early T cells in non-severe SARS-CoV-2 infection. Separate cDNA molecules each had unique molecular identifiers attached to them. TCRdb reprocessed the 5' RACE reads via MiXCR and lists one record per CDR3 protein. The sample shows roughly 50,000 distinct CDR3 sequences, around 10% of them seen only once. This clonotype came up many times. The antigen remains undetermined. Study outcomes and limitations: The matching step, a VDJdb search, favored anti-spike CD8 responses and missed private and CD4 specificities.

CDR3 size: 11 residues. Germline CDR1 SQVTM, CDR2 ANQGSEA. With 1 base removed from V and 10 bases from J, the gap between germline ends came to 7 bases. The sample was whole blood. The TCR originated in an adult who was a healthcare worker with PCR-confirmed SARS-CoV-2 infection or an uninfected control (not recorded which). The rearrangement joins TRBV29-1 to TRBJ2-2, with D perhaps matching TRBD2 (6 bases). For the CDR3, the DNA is TGCAGCGTTGAAGGGAGGGAGGAGCTGTTTTTT. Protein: CSVEGREELFF.